These 24 T cell receptor beta chains were all obtained from the same sample, sequenced in a study of T cells in Graves' hyperthyroidism and ophthalmopathy. Amplification of TCR beta CDR3 regions used RNA as the template. The HTBI set primed first-round TCR CDR3 RT-PCR. TCRdb re-derived calls from the multiplex PCR reads in MiXCR, one entry per CDR3 protein. The profile shows more than 500,000 distinct CDR3 sequences, roughly 46% of them singletons. The sequencing input was peripheral blood or thyroid tissue (not recorded which). The receptors come from an adult woman with Graves' disease, either hyperthyroidism or ophthalmopathy (not recorded which).

The sample holds many counts of this clonotype. The chain employs TRBV6-6 and TRBJ1-2; 7 bases match TRBD1. In germline, CDR1 is MNHNY, CDR2 SVGAGI (reference sequence). After removal of 2 bases from V and 3 bases from J, the junction contained 6 bases not matched to a gene. The CDR3 spans 15 residues. CDR3 sequence reads: CASSYPTGLDYGYTF. The CDR3 DNA reads as TGTGCCAGCAGTTACCCGACAGGGTTGGACTATGGCTACACCTTC.

This clonotype was seen a few times. The J gene is TRBJ2-2, the V gene TRBV25-1, with 9 bases that match TRBD1. The CDR3 is 15 amino acids. Unmatched junction bases numbered 1, after V lost 2 bases and J lost 3 bases. Germline V gene lookup returns CDR1 MGHDK and CDR2 SYGVNS. CDR3 bases: TGTGCCAGCAGTGAAGGGGACAGGGACACCGGGGAGCTGTTTTTT. Translation: CASSEGDRDTGELFF.

This clonotype was found a few times. A much bigger clone sits one base away, suggesting this may be a read error. V is TRBV11-1 and J is TRBJ2-5, with D possibly being TRBD2 (6 bases). The V gene's germline CDR1 is SGHAT and CDR2 FQDESV (reference sequence). V was clipped by 5 bases and J by 5 bases, with 18 bases between them. This CDR3 has 15 amino acids. CDR3 in DNA: TGTGCCAGCAGCAATGACGGGACTCTGTACGAGACCCAGTACTTC. This translates into CASSNDGTLYETQYF.

On this clonotype itself: This may come from a read error, since a much larger clone is one base off. The chain links TRBV7-7 to TRBJ1-2, with 12 bases fitting TRBD1. Germline V gene sequence: CDR1 SSHAT, CDR2 FNYEAQ (reference sequence). CDR3 size: 15 residues. For the CDR3, the DNA is TGCGCCAGCAGCCGGCCGGGACAGGGGGCATTCGGCTGCACCTTC. This sequence encodes CASSRPGQGAFGCTF.

This clonotype has more than one count but fewer than ten. A much more abundant neighbour one base away suggests this may be a read error. The rearrangement links TRBV6-1 to TRBJ1-3, with a possible D match to TRBD1 (6 bases). CDR1 and CDR2 (germline): MNHNS, SASEGT. The CDR3 has 14 residues. In nucleotides, the CDR3 is TGTGCCAGCAGGTTGGACAGTTCTGGAAGCACCATATATTTT. The encoded protein is CASRLDSSGSTIYF.

Ten or more counts support this clonotype. The chain combines TRBV6-1 with TRBJ1-4, with unresolved D. Trimming shortened V by 6 bases and J by 0 bases, and 11 bases separated the two germline ends. In germline, CDR1 is MNHNS, CDR2 SASEGT. This CDR3 is 15 amino acids long. CDR3 region: CASRISGATNEKLFF. DNA for the CDR3: TGTGCCAGCAGGATTTCCGGGGCAACTAATGAAAAACTGTTTTTT.

This clonotype was observed many times. In nucleotides, the CDR3 is TGTGCCAGCAGGGCGGGAGTAGATACCGGGGAGCTGTTTTTT. This codes for CASRAGVDTGELFF. The rearrangement joins TRBV6-6 to TRBJ2-2; 7 bases are shared with TRBD2. The germline V gene has CDR1 MNHNY and CDR2 SVGAGI (reference sequence). Trimming removed 6 bases from V and 5 bases from J; junction bases left unmatched: 6. The CDR3 totals 14 residues.

This clonotype was counted ten times or more. This chain uses TRBV5-1 with TRBJ1-6; D unresolved. The CDR3 extends over 16 amino acids. CDR1 SGHRS and CDR2 YFSETQ come from the germline V gene. Trimming stripped 2 bases from V and 0 bases from J, with 9 bases between. The CDR3 nucleotides read TGCGCCAGCAGCTTCACCCCGAGCTCCTATAATTCACCCCTCCACTTT. Its translation is CASSFTPSSYNSPLHF.

The chain joins TRBV20-1 to TRBJ2-5; the D gene is possibly TRBD1 (6 bases). Germline V gene sequence: CDR1 DFQATT, CDR2 SNEGSKA (reference sequence). CDR3 length: 12 residues. With 6 bases removed from V and 5 bases from J, the gap between germline ends came to 13 bases. The CDR3 DNA reads as TGCAGTGCGTGGGACATGGGGGAGACCCAGTACTTC. Translated: CSAWDMGETQYF.

The gene calls are TRBV28 and TRBJ2-7; weak D call: TRBD1 (5 bases). This CDR3 has 15 residues. Looked up from germline, CDR1 is MDHEN and CDR2 is SYDVKM. The V gene lost 4 bases and the J gene lost 2 bases, with 15 bases spanning the gap. Here the CDR3 DNA reads TGTGCCAGCAGTTCCCGTGGGGCAACCGCCTACGAGCAGTACTTC. Translated, it gives CASSSRGATAYEQYF.

This clonotype was picked up many times. The chain has TRBV20-1 and TRBJ2-5; possible D gene TRBD2, 5 bases. Trimming pared 5 bases from V and 5 bases from J, leaving 18 bases between. The CDR3 is 14 residues long. From germline, CDR1 is DFQATT and CDR2 SNEGSKA (reference sequence). CDR3 nucleotides: TGCAGTGCTTCCTCGCTAGCCGGATGGGAGACCCAGTACTTC. Translating gives CSASSLAGWETQYF.

There are many counts of this clonotype. V gene TRBV7-8 combines with J gene TRBJ1-3, with no clear D. Germline V gene sequence: CDR1 SGHVS, CDR2 FQNEAQ. Trimming cost V 0 bases and J 4 bases, with 7 bases left between them. The CDR3 has 14 residues. The CDR3 protein is CASSLAQGGNTIYF. CDR3 bases: TGTGCCAGCAGCTTAGCGCAAGGGGGAAACACCATATATTTT.

J is TRBJ1-2 and V is TRBV29-1; no clear D gene. V gave up 4 bases and J gave up 2 bases, with 8 bases separating them. Germline CDR1 reads SQVTM; CDR2 reads ANQGSEA. This CDR3 is built from 12 residues. CDR3 DNA sequence: TGCAGCGTTGCAGACCGGAACTATGGCTACACCTTC. This sequence encodes CSVADRNYGYTF.

This clonotype was counted ten times or more. The chain recombines TRBV7-6 with TRBJ2-7; perhaps TRBD2 as D (5 bases). Trimming left V 1 base short and J 3 bases short, with 13 bases between. The CDR3 covers 15 residues. Per germline, CDR1 SGHVS and CDR2 FNYEAQ. For the CDR3, the DNA is TGTGCCAGCAGCTTAGAGGTGGGAGTTAGCTACGAGCAGTACTTC. It encodes CASSLEVGVSYEQYF. Drawing the rest from reference TRBV7-6 and TRBJ2-7, the complete variable domain is GAGVSQSPRYKVTKRGQDVALRCDPISGHVSLYWYRQALGQGPEFLTYFNYEAQQDKSGLPNDRFSAERPEGSISTLTIQRTEQRDSAMYRCASSLEVGVSYEQYFGPGTRLTVT.

The CDR3 sequence: CSAREWAETQHF. CDR3 DNA sequence: TGCAGTGCTAGGGAGTGGGCGGAGACCCAGCATTTT. The V call is TRBV20-1, the J call TRBJ1-5; D call uncertain. V was pared by 3 bases and J by 11 bases, with 14 bases between. The CDR3 runs 12 residues. Germline-derived CDR1 and CDR2 are DFQATT and SNEGSKA (reference sequence).

V gene TRBV9 combines with J gene TRBJ1-3, with D uncertain. CDR1 is SGDLS, CDR2 YYNGEE, per germline. CDR3 length: 18 amino acids. The germline V and J ends were trimmed by 2 bases and 0 bases, with 18 bases remaining between them. The CDR3 DNA sequence: TGTGCCAGCAGCGTCGGGGTAGACCCCCGACTCTCTGGAAACACCATATATTTT. Translating gives CASSVGVDPRLSGNTIYF.

This rearrangement joins TRBV10-3 to TRBJ1-3; D perhaps matches TRBD1 (5 bases). The germline V gene has CDR1 ENHRY and CDR2 SYGVKD. Trimming removed 4 bases at V and 8 bases at J, with 24 bases between. CDR3 length equals 17 residues. In nucleotides, the CDR3 is TGTGCCATCAGTGCTTTGAGGGGAGTGGAAGATGGCTACACCATATATTTT. Protein: CAISALRGVEDGYTIYF.

This clonotype occurred once. The V and J genes are TRBV25-1 and TRBJ1-2, with 7 bases lining up with TRBD1. CDR3 length: 13 amino acids. V shed 6 bases, J shed 8 bases, and the junction held 9 bases outside the gene matches. From germline, CDR1 is MGHDK and CDR2 SYGVNS. Here the CDR3 DNA reads TGTGCCAGCAGAGCCGCGACAGGGACCGGCTACACCTTC. As protein: CASRAATGTGYTF.

This chain links TRBV7-8 with TRBJ1-1, with D hard to call. The CDR3 has 15 amino acids. Germline CDR1 is SGHVS and CDR2 is FQNEAQ. Trimming shortened V by 5 bases and J by 6 bases, and 19 bases separated the two germline ends. The CDR3 loop is CASSKRTSGIPEAFF. The CDR3 DNA sequence: TGTGCCAGCAGCAAACGGACTAGCGGGATCCCTGAAGCTTTCTTT.

For the CDR3, the DNA is TGTGCCAGCAGCACAACCCTCACTAGCGGAACGGAGACCCAGTACTTC. Translation: CASSTTLTSGTETQYF. The gene calls are TRBV11-2 and TRBJ2-5; TRBD2 agrees at 8 bases. The CDR3 is made up of 16 amino acids. V was clipped by 5 bases and J by 5 bases; unmatched bases: 13. Germline V gene lookup returns CDR1 SGHAT and CDR2 FQNNGV.

This clonotype has at least ten counts. The gene calls are TRBV7-2 and TRBJ1-2; no reliable D call. Germline CDR1 is SGHTA and CDR2 is FQGNSA. The CDR3 loop spans 14 amino acids. Trimming left V 0 bases short and J 2 bases short, with 7 bases between. CDR3 DNA: TGTGCCAGCAGCTTAGCGGCCGGAAACTATGGCTACACCTTC. Translation gives CASSLAAGNYGYTF. Variable domain in full (rest from reference TRBV7-2 and TRBJ1-2): GAGVSQSPSNKVTEKGKDVELRCDPISGHTALYWYRQSLGQGLEFLIYFQGNSAPDKSGLPSDRFSAERTGGSVSTLTIQRTQQEDSAVYLCASSLAAGNYGYTFGSGTRLTVV.

Turning to this clonotype: Likely a read error: the CDR3 ends without its conserved phenylalanine or tryptophan. Because the CDR3's place on the DNA is in doubt, the DNA is left out and the CDR3 is given as listed by TCRdb. V usage is TRBV9 and J usage is TRBJ1-3. The CDR3 spans 8 residues, counting both ends. Germline V CDR1 and CDR2: SGDLS, YYNGEE. This CDR3 is CASSAVGT.

This sequence joins TRBV7-2 and TRBJ2-5; D not resolved. The CDR3 totals 14 residues. Germline V CDR1 and CDR2: SGHTA, FQGNSA. The germline V and J ends were trimmed by 0 bases and 5 bases, with 10 bases remaining between them. CDR3 DNA sequence: TGTGCCAGCAGCTTAGCTTCGGGTTTGGAGACCCAGTACTTC. Amino acid sequence: CASSLASGLETQYF.

The J gene is TRBJ2-5, the V gene TRBV7-9, with a possible D match to TRBD2 (5 bases). The CDR3 sequence is 14 residues long. The V end lost 5 bases, the J end lost 5 bases, and 15 bases lay between the germline ends. CDR1 is SEHNR and CDR2 is FQNEAQ in the germline V gene (reference sequence). The CDR3 here is CASSQSSPGETQYF. CDR3 DNA: TGTGCCAGCAGCCAATCTTCCCCGGGGGAGACCCAGTACTTC.